This T cell receptor (beta chain) was captured in a study of T-cell reconstitution after alpha-beta-depleted transplantation in children. Study-level results: Once a year had passed after transplant, T-cell counts and diversity came mostly from newly produced T cells. The origin of alpha-beta T cells about two months after transplant was reportedly several hundred expanded graft clones. Some patients owed their high day-60 TCRbeta diversity to surviving recipient T cells and thymic progenitors.

V was clipped by 7 bases and J by 9 bases; unmatched bases: 11. The CDR3 sequence is 14 residues long. CDR1 is DFQATT and CDR2 is SNEGSKA in the germline V gene (reference sequence). This clonotype has a handful of counts. What it recognizes is unknown. Unique molecular identifiers tagged the TCRbeta library. TCRdb reanalysed the PCR reads using MiXCR and keeps one entry per CDR3 protein. The table records some 550,000 distinct CDR3 sequences, about 21% of them present only once. The J gene is TRBJ2-1, the V gene TRBV20-1, with TRBD2 matching over 11 bases. Material: PBMCs, mostly from graft donor cells, obtained 360 days after TCRalphabeta/CD19-depleted stem cell transplant. The sequence was collected from a boy under two years old who had a stem cell transplant for acute myeloid leukemia, so the T cells may come from the graft donor. The CDR3: CSVFPPGTSGEQFF. The CDR3 nucleotides read TGCAGTGTTTTCCCCCCCGGGACTAGCGGTGAGCAGTTCTTC.